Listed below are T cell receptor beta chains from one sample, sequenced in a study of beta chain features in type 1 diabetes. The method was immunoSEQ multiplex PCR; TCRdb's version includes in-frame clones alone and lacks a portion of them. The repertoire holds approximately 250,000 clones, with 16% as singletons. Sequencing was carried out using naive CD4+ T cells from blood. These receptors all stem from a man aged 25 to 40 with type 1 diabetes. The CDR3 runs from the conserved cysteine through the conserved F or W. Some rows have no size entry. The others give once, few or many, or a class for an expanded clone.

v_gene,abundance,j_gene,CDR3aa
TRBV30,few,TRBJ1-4,CAWTPGGRAFTTNEKLFF
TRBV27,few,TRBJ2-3,CASSRLAVTDTQYF
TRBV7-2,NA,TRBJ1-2,CASSPGRGAGGYTF
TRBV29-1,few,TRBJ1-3,CSVRVSGNTIYF
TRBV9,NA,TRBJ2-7,CASSPGGQSYGEQYF
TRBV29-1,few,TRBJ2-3,CSVEGTGTDTQYF
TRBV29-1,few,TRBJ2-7,CSVYKPGKDEQYF
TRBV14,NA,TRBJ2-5,CASSQDRGRYQETQYF
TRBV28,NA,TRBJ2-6,CASKTEPQSGANVLTF
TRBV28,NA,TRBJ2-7,CASSLGNGVSYEQYF
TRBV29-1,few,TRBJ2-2,CSARGLAENTGELFF
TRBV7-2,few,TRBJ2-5,CASSLYSETQYF
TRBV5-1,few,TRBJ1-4,CASKQAKNEKLFF
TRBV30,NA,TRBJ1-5,CAWTRDGDTGPQHF
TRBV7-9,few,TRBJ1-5,CASSLGQDSNQPQHF
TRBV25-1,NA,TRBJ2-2,CASSESGPSTGELFF
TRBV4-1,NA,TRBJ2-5,CASSQVRLAGGQVETQYF
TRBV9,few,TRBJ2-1,CASTQGIGYNEQFF
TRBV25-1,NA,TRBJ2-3,CASSEAGGTDTQYF
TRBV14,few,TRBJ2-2,CATGTGITGELFF
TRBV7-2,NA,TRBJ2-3,CASSLILGTDTQYF
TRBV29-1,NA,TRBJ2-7,CSVGAFYEQYF
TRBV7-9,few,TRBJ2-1,CASSLAGSSGVNEQFF
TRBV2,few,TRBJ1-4,CASSETGSHEKLFF
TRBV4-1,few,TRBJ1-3,CASSPQAAGNTIYF
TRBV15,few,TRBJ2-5,CATSRDRGEETQYF